This TCR beta chain came from a study of T cells in Graves' hyperthyroidism and ophthalmopathy. Absent ophthalmopathy progression within 18 months defined stable Graves' hyperthyroidism. Findings of the study overall: Ophthalmopathy was identified by the model a median around 6.3 months ahead of onset.

After removal of 1 base from V and 4 bases from J, the junction contained 4 bases not matched to a gene. CDR3 size: 15 residues. The germline CDR1 and CDR2 sequences are SEHNR and FQNEAQ (reference sequence). Authors of the study amplified TCR beta CDR3 regions from RNA transcripts. HTBI primers were the set used in a first-round RT-PCR of the TCR CDR3. TCRdb called the multiplex PCR reads again in MiXCR, with one record for every CDR3 protein. The sample lists approximately 360,000 distinct CDR3 sequences; more than 20% were seen once. About this clonotype itself: What it binds is unknown.

The sequenced sample consisted of blood. The origin of this receptor is a man aged 45-60 years with Graves' hyperthyroidism. V is TRBV7-9 and J is TRBJ2-5; TRBD1 matches at 9 bases. CDR3 sequence: CASSLGQGGGETQYF. As DNA, the CDR3 is TGTGCCAGCAGCTTAGGACAGGGGGGCGGAGAGACCCAGTACTTC.